These 27 T cell receptor beta chains came from one sample sequenced in a study of patients and donors after allogeneic stem cell transplantation. TCRdb used MiXCR to reprocess the RT-PCR reads, holding one entry per CDR3 protein. The sample includes about a million distinct CDR3 sequences, approximately 18% of them seen just once. Sequenced material: blood, either unsorted or a sorted T cell fraction (not recorded which). All receptors come from a human donor who was either an allogeneic HSCT recipient or a stem cell or donor lymphocyte infusion donor (not recorded which). It is not recorded whose cells these are; they may come from a transplant donor.

This clonotype was detected only a few times. The J gene is TRBJ1-1, the V gene TRBV19; 7 bases are a match to TRBD1. V lost 5 bases, J lost 0 bases, and 3 bases stayed unmatched. The length of the CDR3 is 14 residues. Germline values: CDR1 LNHDA, CDR2 SQIVND (reference sequence). The CDR3 sequence: CASSHRGMNTEAFF. CDR3 bases: TGTGCCAGTAGTCACAGGGGTATGAACACTGAAGCTTTCTTT.

The CDR3 region is CASSLEASGGANRRNEQFF. The DNA for the CDR3 is TGTGCCAGCAGCTTAGAGGCTAGCGGGGGGGCAAATAGGAGAAATGAGCAGTTCTTC. The chain couples TRBV11-2 to TRBJ2-1; 12 bases line up with TRBD2. The CDR3 consists of 19 residues. V shed 0 bases, J shed 7 bases, and the junction held 13 bases outside the gene matches. Germline loops: CDR1 SGHAT, CDR2 FQNNGV.

Only a few counts were recorded for this clonotype. J is TRBJ2-1 and V is TRBV10-3; D not certain. There are 11 residues in the CDR3. Deletions cut 8 bases from V and 6 bases from J, with 8 bases between. The V gene's germline CDR1 is ENHRY and CDR2 SYGVKD. CDR3 nucleotides: TGTGCCATCTGGGCCCTCAATGAGCAGTTCTTC. Protein product: CAIWALNEQFF.

This chain links TRBV29-1 with TRBJ2-7; D may be TRBD1 or TRBD2 (5 bases each). The CDR3 sequence is 11 residues long. CDR1 is SQVTM and CDR2 is ANQGSEA in the germline V gene. Deletions cut 3 bases from V and 11 bases from J, with 14 bases between. The CDR3 spells CSVDGGLGEYF. CDR3 sequence (DNA): TGCAGCGTTGATGGGGGATTAGGCGAGTACTTC.

Remarks on this clonotype: This may arise from a read error, as a much more abundant clone is one base away. The DNA for the CDR3 is TGTGCCAGCAGCTTAGCCGTCCGGACAGGGGGGGGGTCACCCCTCCACTTT. Its translation: CASSLAVRTGGGSPLHF. This rearrangement joins TRBV11-2 to TRBJ1-6; TRBD1 aligns across 10 bases. Germline V gene data show CDR1 as SGHAT and CDR2 as FQNNGV. J gave up 10 bases and V 1 base, and 10 bases lay outside the gene matches. The CDR3 consists of 17 residues. The full variable domain, its missing parts supplied by reference TRBV11-2 and TRBJ1-6, is EAGVAQSPRYKIIEKRQSVAFWCNPISGHATLYWYQQILGQGPKLLIQFQNNGVVDDSQLPKDRFSAERLKGVDSTLKIQPAKLEDSAVYLCASSLAVRTGGGSPLHFGNGTRLTVT.

J is TRBJ1-3 and V is TRBV24-1; unclear D gene. CDR3 size: 13 residues. V lost 1 base, J lost 3 bases, and 3 bases lay in between. Germline V lookup: CDR1 KGHDR, CDR2 SFDVKD. The CDR3 DNA reads TGTGCCACCAGTGATTTAGATGGAAACACCATATATTTT. This sequence encodes CATSDLDGNTIYF.

This clonotype appeared a few times. The chain couples TRBV3-1 to TRBJ2-7, with 8 bases aligning to TRBD1. V lost 4 bases, J lost 6 bases, and 8 bases stayed unmatched. The CDR3 covers 14 residues. CDR1 is LGHDT, CDR2 YNNKEL, per germline (reference sequence). The CDR3 nucleotides read TGTGCCAGCAGCCCGGACAGGGATCCTGTCGAGCAGTACTTC. Amino acid sequence: CASSPDRDPVEQYF.

The chain recombines TRBV2 with TRBJ2-3; D uncertain. The CDR3 has 14 residues. Trimming took 3 bases from V and 2 from J, leaving 9 bases between them. Germline assignment: CDR1 SNHLY and CDR2 FYNNEI. The CDR3 DNA reads as TGTGCCAGCAGTGAGTGGTTAACCACAGATACGCAGTATTTT. It yields the protein CASSEWLTTDTQYF. Looking up the rest from reference TRBV2 and TRBJ2-3 gives the full variable domain: EPEVTQTPSHQVTQMGQEVILRCVPISNHLYFYWYRQILGQKVEFLVSFYNNEISEKSEIFDDQFSVERPDGSNFTLKIRSTKLEDSAMYFCASSEWLTTDTQYFGPGTRLTVL.

The sample holds a few counts of this clonotype. The chain employs TRBV12-3 or TRBV12-4 and TRBJ1-1; no clear D. This CDR3 comprises 13 residues. Trimming took 8 bases from V and 0 from J, leaving 10 bases between them. The CDR3 sequence is CASGRNMNTEAFF. CDR3 DNA: TGTGCCAGCGGAAGAAATATGAACACTGAAGCTTTCTTT.

This clonotype was counted many times. J is TRBJ2-5 and V is TRBV20-1; D not certain. This CDR3 region has 11 residues. Trimming left V 5 bases short and J 6 bases short, with 10 bases between. Per the germline V gene, CDR1 is DFQATT and CDR2 is SNEGSKA (reference sequence). The CDR3 is CSALVLKTQYF. The CDR3 DNA follows: TGCAGTGCTCTGGTCCTGAAGACCCAGTACTTC.

This clonotype was picked up a small number of times. This chain connects TRBV7-9 to TRBJ2-7, with 8 bases aligning to TRBD1. The CDR3 contains 13 residues. V was pared by 4 bases and J by 6 bases, with 5 bases of the junction left unmatched. Per germline, CDR1 SEHNR and CDR2 FQNEAQ (reference sequence). The CDR3 DNA follows: TGTGCCAGCAGCTGGACAGGGTCCCGCGAGCAGTACTTC. This codes for CASSWTGSREQYF.

This clonotype was picked up one time. The chain carries TRBV12-3 or TRBV12-4 and TRBJ1-5; tentative D call: TRBD1 (5 bases). Trimming took off 7 bases at V and 1 base at J, with 11 bases between the two ends. The CDR3 runs to 14 residues. CDR3 loop: CASTTGRSNQPQHF. For the CDR3, the DNA is TGTGCCAGCACCACGGGACGGAGCAATCAGCCCCAGCATTTT.

This clonotype was counted only a few times. The chain carries TRBV4-2 and TRBJ1-1, with D possibly TRBD1 on 5 matching bases. Germline V CDR1 and CDR2: LGHNA, YNFKEQ. The CDR3 is 15 amino acids. V was trimmed by 1 base and J by 5 bases, leaving 14 bases between them. The DNA for the CDR3 is TGTGCCAGCAGCCAAGTCCCCCGGGGGGGAACTGAAGCTTTCTTT. Translating gives CASSQVPRGGTEAFF.

V gene TRBV12-3 or TRBV12-4 combines with J gene TRBJ2-7; D not resolved. The CDR3 covers 12 residues. Trimming removed 6 bases from V and 7 bases from J, with 13 bases in between. The CDR3 coding sequence is TGTGCCAGCAGACCCCAAACCTGGGAGCAGTACTTC. This translates into CASRPQTWEQYF.

This clonotype was observed a few times. The chain has TRBV11-2 and TRBJ2-7; D may be TRBD2 (6 bases). Germline lookup yields CDR1 SGHAT and CDR2 FQNNGV. V lost 5 bases, J lost 6 bases, and 23 bases lay in between. The CDR3 contains 16 residues. The CDR3 region has the DNA TGTGCCAGCAGCCCAACACCCGGGACTTCTCCTGGCGAGCAGTACTTC. Translated: CASSPTPGTSPGEQYF.

The chain has TRBV12-3 or TRBV12-4 and TRBJ2-1; 13 bases align to TRBD2. Unmatched junction bases numbered 11, after V lost 5 bases and J lost 10 bases. The CDR3 extends over 16 amino acids. The CDR3: CASSLSLAGGPREQFF. DNA of the CDR3: TGTGCCAGCAGTCTGTCACTAGCGGGGGGGCCTAGGGAGCAGTTCTTC.

This clonotype has more than one count but fewer than ten. The chain recombines TRBV6-1 with TRBJ1-3; the D is unclear. Germline V gene lookup returns CDR1 MNHNS and CDR2 SASEGT. Trimming removed 5 bases from V and 0 bases from J, with 8 bases in between. The CDR3 totals 14 residues. CDR3 sequence reads: CASSRRNSGNTIYF. In DNA, the CDR3 is TGTGCCAGCAGTAGACGGAACTCTGGAAACACCATATATTTT.

Only a few counts were recorded for this clonotype. The chain employs TRBV27 and TRBJ1-6; the D gene is possibly TRBD1 (5 bases). V gave up 3 bases and J gave up 0 bases, with 6 bases separating them. The germline V gene encodes CDR1 MNHEY and CDR2 SMNVEV (reference sequence). The CDR3 is made up of 15 amino acids. Written as DNA, the CDR3 is TGTGCCAGCAGTTTTGACAGCTCCTATAATTCACCCCTCCACTTT. Translating it yields CASSFDSSYNSPLHF.

The chain employs TRBV27 and TRBJ1-1; D is uncertain. The CDR3 has 13 amino acids. With 8 bases removed from V and 1 base from J, the gap between germline ends came to 11 bases. CDR1 is MNHEY and CDR2 is SMNVEV in the germline V gene (reference sequence). The chain's CDR3 is CASGEYGNTEAFF. The CDR3 coding sequence is TGTGCCAGCGGGGAGTATGGGAACACTGAAGCTTTCTTT.

The V and J genes are TRBV12-3 or TRBV12-4 and TRBJ2-7; D is uncertain. Trimming cost V 2 bases and J 5 bases, with 10 bases left between them. The CDR3 is 13 amino acids. The DNA for the CDR3 is TGTGCCAGCAGTTTAAGGGTGGGCGACGAGCAGTACTTC. It yields the protein CASSLRVGDEQYF.

This clonotype has a handful of counts. The genes are TRBV4-3 and TRBJ2-1; possible D gene TRBD1, 6 bases. This CDR3 spans 15 amino acids. Per germline, CDR1 LGHNA and CDR2 YSLEER. The V gene lost 4 bases and the J gene lost 7 bases, with 17 bases spanning the gap. This chain's CDR3 is CASSPSGQRTNEQFF. As DNA, the CDR3 is TGCGCCAGCAGCCCCTCGGGACAAAGAACAAATGAGCAGTTCTTC.

The chain combines TRBV4-2 with TRBJ2-1; 8 bases agree with TRBD2. Germline V gives CDR1 LGHNA, CDR2 YNFKEQ. The CDR3 has 15 residues. V was pared by 4 bases and J by 5 bases, with 7 bases of the junction left unmatched. The CDR3 DNA sequence: TGTGCCAGCAGCCTGAGCGGGAGTACTAACAATGAGCAGTTCTTC. It translates to CASSLSGSTNNEQFF.

This clonotype appeared many times. V and J are TRBV10-3 and TRBJ2-7; D not resolved. Trimming stripped 3 bases from V and 3 bases from J, with 6 bases between. Per the germline V gene, CDR1 is ENHRY and CDR2 is SYGVKD. The CDR3 extends over 12 amino acids. In DNA, the CDR3 is TGTGCCATCAGTGAATGGGGCTACGAGCAGTACTTC. Translating it yields CAISEWGYEQYF.

This clonotype came up a few times. J is TRBJ1-2 and V is TRBV7-2, with 12 bases fitting TRBD1. Germline V gives CDR1 SGHTA, CDR2 FQGNSA. The CDR3 runs to 18 residues. The V and J ends lost 0 bases and 8 bases, in that order; junction bases with no gene match: 13. CDR3 sequence reads: CASSLAWDRGRSFRGYTF. CDR3 bases: TGTGCCAGCAGCTTAGCGTGGGACAGGGGGCGCTCCTTTAGGGGCTACACCTTC. The full variable domain, in which reference TRBV7-2 and TRBJ1-2 provide the parts outside the CDR3, is GAGVSQSPSNKVTEKGKDVELRCDPISGHTALYWYRQSLGQGLEFLIYFQGNSAPDKSGLPSDRFSAERTGGSVSTLTIQRTQQEDSAVYLCASSLAWDRGRSFRGYTFGSGTRLTVV.

Ten or more counts support this clonotype. The chain recombines TRBV20-1 with TRBJ2-3, with TRBD2 identical over 8 bases. The CDR3 extends over 16 amino acids. V dropped 1 base and J dropped 2; count of bases not matched to a gene: 8. Germline V gene data show CDR1 as DFQATT and CDR2 as SNEGSKA (reference sequence). This CDR3 is CSARVGPGGLTDTQYF. The CDR3 coding sequence is TGCAGTGCTAGAGTCGGGCCGGGGGGGCTCACAGATACGCAGTATTTT.

The genes are TRBV27 and TRBJ2-3; D is unclear. Trimming removed 5 bases from V and 2 bases from J, with 17 bases in between. The germline V gene has CDR1 MNHEY and CDR2 SMNVEV (reference sequence). The length of the CDR3 is 16 residues. CDR3 sequence (DNA): TGTGCCAGCAGTCACTTTCGGATAGGAAACACAGATACGCAGTATTTT. Translation gives CASSHFRIGNTDTQYF.

Points on this clonotype: A read error may produce the germline difference seen at one junction end. This chain links TRBV5-5 with TRBJ1-1; D not resolved. Germline CDR1 and CDR2: SGHKS and YYEKEE (reference sequence). The CDR3 totals 13 residues. CDR3 sequence (DNA): TGTGCCAGCAGCCCCGGACCTAACACTGATGCTTTCTTT. Its protein product is CASSPGPNTDAFF.